A selection of T cell receptor beta chains follows, all from one sample in a study of T cells in Graves' hyperthyroidism and ophthalmopathy. TCRdb reprocessed the multiplex PCR reads via MiXCR and lists one record per CDR3 protein. The sample lists 220,000 or so distinct CDR3 sequences, about a sixth occurring once. Sequencing was carried out using blood. The receptors originated from a woman younger than 35 with Graves' ophthalmopathy. CDR3s include the opening cysteine and the closing phenylalanine or tryptophan. A D gene is named only where the DNA matches it firmly. Size is omitted from some rows. Given values are once, few, many or a class for expanded clones.

J	D	size	V	CDR3	DNA
TRBJ1-2	-	many	TRBV7-9	CASSLGTAFYGYTF	TGTGCCAGCAGCTTAGGGACAGCTTTCTATGGCTACACCTTC
TRBJ2-5	-	many	TRBV28	CASKQHLQETQYF	TGTGCCAGCAAACAGCATCTCCAAGAGACCCAGTACTTC
TRBJ2-2	TRBD1	-	TRBV6-1	CASSLGQGAPGELFF	TGTGCCAGCAGCTTAGGACAGGGGGCCCCCGGGGAGCTGTTTTTT
TRBJ1-1	TRBD1	many	TRBV20-1	CSASRAGGNTEAFF	TGCAGTGCTAGTCGGGCAGGGGGAAACACTGAAGCTTTCTTT
TRBJ1-1	-	many	TRBV13	CASSTRRQQNTEAFF	TGTGCCAGCAGCACGCGGCGACAACAGAACACTGAAGCTTTCTTT
TRBJ2-5	TRBD1	-	TRBV12-3/TRBV12-4	CASSLGRGLETQYF	TGTGCCAGCAGTTTAGGCAGGGGGCTCGAGACCCAGTACTTC
TRBJ2-7	TRBD2	many	TRBV3-1	CASSARSLAGLYEQYF	TGTGCCAGCAGCGCGCGCAGTCTAGCGGGACTCTACGAGCAGTACTTC
TRBJ1-2	-	many	TRBV7-9	CTSSRRDTSGYGYTF	TGTACCAGCAGCCGACGGGACACCAGTGGTTATGGCTACACCTTC
TRBJ2-5	TRBD2	many	TRBV5-5	CASSLRAGEETQYF	TGTGCCAGCAGCCTTCGAGCGGGAGAAGAGACCCAGTACTTC
TRBJ2-7	-	-	TRBV7-6	CASSSESGTPYEQYF	TGTGCCAGCAGCTCTGAGTCGGGGACCCCCTACGAGCAGTACTTC
TRBJ1-6	-	-	TRBV6-1	CASSQGLAGGTIGSPLHF	TGTGCCAGCAGCCAAGGACTAGCGGGGGGGACAATTGGTTCACCCCTCCACTTT
TRBJ2-1	-	many	TRBV7-9	CASSLYLGRAGALYNEQFF	TGTGCCAGCAGCTTATACCTGGGGCGGGCGGGTGCTCTCTACAATGAGCAGTTCTTC
TRBJ2-1	TRBD1	many	TRBV29-1	CSVGASGTALDEQWWGEQFF	TGCAGCGTTGGTGCCTCCGGGACAGCCCTCGATGAGCAATGGTGGGGGGAGCAGTTCTTC
TRBJ2-1	TRBD2	many	TRBV3-1	CASSPLSGLNEQFF	TGTGCCAGCAGCCCTCTCTCGGGACTAAATGAGCAGTTCTTC
TRBJ2-1	TRBD2	-	TRBV9	CASSREGGRAGNEQFF	TGTGCCAGCAGTAGAGAGGGCGGGAGGGCCGGCAATGAGCAGTTCTTC
TRBJ2-3	TRBD2	many	TRBV5-1	CASSGTSGGSTDTQYF	TGCGCCAGCAGCGGGACTAGCGGGGGAAGCACAGATACGCAGTATTTT
TRBJ2-3	-	-	TRBV19	CASSIPGGTDTQYF	TGTGCCAGTAGTATCCCAGGGGGCACAGATACGCAGTATTTT
TRBJ1-2	TRBD1	few	TRBV28	CASRLDRADGYTF	TGTGCCAGCAGACTCGACAGGGCGGATGGCTACACCTTC
TRBJ2-3	TRBD2	few	TRBV7-9	CASSSPLAGADTQYF	TGTGCCAGCAGCTCCCCACTAGCGGGAGCAGATACGCAGTATTTT
TRBJ2-7	-	-	TRBV7-9	CASSLSSLGSSYEQYF	TGTGCCAGCAGCTTAAGCTCTCTGGGTAGCTCCTACGAGCAGTACTTC
TRBJ2-7	-	many	TRBV28	CASSIRGPSYYEQYF	TGTGCCAGCAGCATTCGGGGCCCTTCTTACTACGAGCAGTACTTC
TRBJ1-5	-	many	TRBV19	CASSIVGHQPQHF	TGTGCCAGTAGTATCGTCGGGCATCAGCCCCAGCATTTT
TRBJ1-2	-	many	TRBV6-5	CASSYSIGVPGYGYTF	TGTGCCAGCAGTTACTCGATTGGGGTTCCGGGCTATGGCTACACCTTC
TRBJ2-7	-	many	TRBV15	CATSEQLRYEQYF	TGTGCCACCAGCGAACAACTAAGGTACGAGCAGTACTTC
TRBJ1-4	-	many	TRBV28	CASSSWDDKATNEKLFF	TGTGCCAGCAGTTCCTGGGACGATAAAGCAACTAATGAAAAACTGTTTTTT
TRBJ1-1	-	many	TRBV28	CASSIKGGSEAFF	TGTGCCAGCAGTATAAAAGGAGGGTCTGAAGCTTTCTTT
TRBJ1-1	TRBD1	many	TRBV7-9	CASSLKGQANTEAFF	TGTGCCAGCAGCTTAAAGGGACAGGCGAACACTGAAGCTTTCTTT
TRBJ2-1	-	many	TRBV20-1	CSARRLLPTNEQFF	TGCAGTGCTAGGCGATTACTACCTACGAATGAGCAGTTCTTC
TRBJ2-5	-	few	TRBV5-1	CASSLPTGPQETQYF	TGCGCCAGCAGCTTGCCCACAGGGCCCCAAGAGACCCAGTACTTC
TRBJ2-7	-	many	TRBV28	CASSFFYYEQYF	TGTGCCAGCAGTTTCTTCTACTACGAGCAGTACTTC
TRBJ1-1	TRBD1	-	TRBV18	CASSRQGTGTEAFF	TGTGCCAGCTCGCGACAGGGGACGGGCACTGAAGCTTTCTTT
TRBJ1-1	-	many	TRBV28	CASRIYSLNTEAFF	TGTGCCAGCAGGATCTACAGCCTGAACACTGAAGCTTTCTTT
TRBJ2-2	-	many	TRBV7-9	CASSPATGELFF	TGTGCCAGCAGCCCAGCCACCGGGGAGCTGTTTTTT
TRBJ1-5	-	many	TRBV20-1	CSARDSGGDQPQHF	TGCAGTGCTAGAGATTCGGGGGGCGATCAGCCCCAGCATTTT
TRBJ2-7	-	few	TRBV10-2	CASSEVLGPSYEQYF	TGCGCCAGCAGTGAGGTTTTGGGGCCCTCCTACGAGCAGTACTTC
TRBJ2-3	TRBD1	-	TRBV6-2/TRBV6-3	CASSVKQGAGSTDTQYF	TGTGCCAGCAGTGTGAAACAGGGGGCTGGAAGCACAGATACGCAGTATTTT
TRBJ2-3	-	many	TRBV20-1	CSASRLDRSTDTQYF	TGCAGTGCTAGTCGGCTCGACAGAAGCACAGATACGCAGTATTTT